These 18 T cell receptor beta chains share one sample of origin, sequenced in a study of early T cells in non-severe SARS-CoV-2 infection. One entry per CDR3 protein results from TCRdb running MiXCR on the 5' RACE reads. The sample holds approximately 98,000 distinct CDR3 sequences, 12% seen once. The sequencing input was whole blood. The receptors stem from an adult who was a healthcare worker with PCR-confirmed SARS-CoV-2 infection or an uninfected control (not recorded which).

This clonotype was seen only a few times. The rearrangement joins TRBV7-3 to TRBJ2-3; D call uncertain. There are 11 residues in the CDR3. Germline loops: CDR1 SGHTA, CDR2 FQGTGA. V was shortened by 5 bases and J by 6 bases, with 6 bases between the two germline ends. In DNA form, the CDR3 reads TGTGCCAGCAGCACCGGGGATACGCAGTATTTT. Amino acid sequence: CASSTGDTQYF.

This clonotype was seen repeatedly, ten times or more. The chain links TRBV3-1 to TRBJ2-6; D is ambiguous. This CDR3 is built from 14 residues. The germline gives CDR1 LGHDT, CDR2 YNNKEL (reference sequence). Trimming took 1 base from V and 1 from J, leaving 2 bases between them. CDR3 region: CASSQGSGANVLTF. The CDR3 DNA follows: TGTGCCAGCAGCCAAGGGTCTGGGGCCAACGTCCTGACTTTC.

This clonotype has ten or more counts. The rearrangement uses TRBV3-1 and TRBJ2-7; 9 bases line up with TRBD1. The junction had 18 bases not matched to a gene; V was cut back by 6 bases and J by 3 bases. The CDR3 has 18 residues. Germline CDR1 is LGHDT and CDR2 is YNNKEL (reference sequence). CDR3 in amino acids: CASSLPTSGQGTFYEQYF. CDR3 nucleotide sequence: TGTGCCAGCAGTCTCCCCACTTCAGGACAGGGGACTTTCTACGAGCAGTACTTC.

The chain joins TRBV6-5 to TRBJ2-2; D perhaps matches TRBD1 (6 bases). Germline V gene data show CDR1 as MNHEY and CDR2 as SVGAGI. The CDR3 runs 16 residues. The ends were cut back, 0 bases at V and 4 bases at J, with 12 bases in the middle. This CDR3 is CASSYSNRVATGELFF. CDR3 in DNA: TGTGCCAGCAGTTACTCGAACAGGGTGGCCACCGGGGAGCTGTTTTTT.

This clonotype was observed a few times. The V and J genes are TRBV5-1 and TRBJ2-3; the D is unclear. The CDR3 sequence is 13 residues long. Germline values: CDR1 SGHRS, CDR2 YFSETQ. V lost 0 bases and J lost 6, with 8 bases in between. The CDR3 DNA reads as TGCGCCAGCAGCTTGGTCTTAGAGGATACGCAGTATTTT. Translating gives CASSLVLEDTQYF.

The CDR3 sequence is CASSLVGENYTF. The CDR3 region has the DNA TGTGCCAGCAGTTTAGTCGGGGAGAACTACACCTTC. The chain joins TRBV28 to TRBJ1-2, with D unclear. Trimming pared 2 bases from V and 10 bases from J, leaving 11 bases between. The germline gives CDR1 MDHEN, CDR2 SYDVKM. This CDR3 spans 12 amino acids.

Written as DNA, the CDR3 is TGTGCCAGCAGTGAACAAGGGACCCATCAGCCCCAGCATTTT. Translated: CASSEQGTHQPQHF. The chain links TRBV6-1 to TRBJ1-5; tentative D call: TRBD1 (5 bases). Germline CDR1 reads MNHNS; CDR2 reads SASEGT. With 2 bases removed from V and 5 bases from J, the gap between germline ends came to 10 bases. The CDR3 runs 14 residues.

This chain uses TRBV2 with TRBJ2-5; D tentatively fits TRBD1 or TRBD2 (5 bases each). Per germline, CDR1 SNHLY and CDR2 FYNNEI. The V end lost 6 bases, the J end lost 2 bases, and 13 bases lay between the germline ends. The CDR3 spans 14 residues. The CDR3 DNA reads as TGTGCCAGCAGCGATACCTGGGGGCAAGAGACCCAGTACTTC. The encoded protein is CASSDTWGQETQYF. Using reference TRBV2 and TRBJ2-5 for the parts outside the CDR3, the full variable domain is EPEVTQTPSHQVTQMGQEVILRCVPISNHLYFYWYRQILGQKVEFLVSFYNNEISEKSEIFDDQFSVERPDGSNFTLKIRSTKLEDSAMYFCASSDTWGQETQYFGPGTRLLVL.

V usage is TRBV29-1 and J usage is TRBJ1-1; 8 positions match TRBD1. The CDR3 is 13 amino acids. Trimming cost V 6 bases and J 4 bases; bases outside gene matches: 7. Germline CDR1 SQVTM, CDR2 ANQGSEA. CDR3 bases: TGCAGCGTCGGCGGACAGGGAGGCACTGAAGCTTTCTTT. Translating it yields CSVGGQGGTEAFF.

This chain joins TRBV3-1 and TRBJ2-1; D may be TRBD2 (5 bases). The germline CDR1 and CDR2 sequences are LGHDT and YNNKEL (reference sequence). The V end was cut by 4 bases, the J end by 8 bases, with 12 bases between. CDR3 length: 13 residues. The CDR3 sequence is CASSPLDGDEQFF. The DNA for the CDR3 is TGTGCCAGCAGCCCCCTGGACGGGGATGAGCAGTTCTTC.

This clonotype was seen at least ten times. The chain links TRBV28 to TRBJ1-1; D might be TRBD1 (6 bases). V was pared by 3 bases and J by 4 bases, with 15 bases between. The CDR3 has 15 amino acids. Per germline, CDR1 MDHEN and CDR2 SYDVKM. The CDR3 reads CASSFLAGVSTEAFF. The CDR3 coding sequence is TGTGCCAGCAGTTTCTTAGCAGGGGTGAGCACTGAAGCTTTCTTT.

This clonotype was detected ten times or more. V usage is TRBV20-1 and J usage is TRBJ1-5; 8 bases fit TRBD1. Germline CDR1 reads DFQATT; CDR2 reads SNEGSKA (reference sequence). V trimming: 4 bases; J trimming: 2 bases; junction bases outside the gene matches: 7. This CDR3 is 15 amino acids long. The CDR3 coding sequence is TGCAGTGCTACCTCCGACAGGGGAGGCAATCAGCCCCAGCATTTT. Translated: CSATSDRGGNQPQHF.

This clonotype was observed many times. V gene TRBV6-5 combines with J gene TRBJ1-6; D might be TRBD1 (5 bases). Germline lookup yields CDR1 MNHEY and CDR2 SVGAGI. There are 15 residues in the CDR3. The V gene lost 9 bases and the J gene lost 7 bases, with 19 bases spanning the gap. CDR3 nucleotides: TGTGCCAGTGGACGGGGGACCCGGGAAAATTCACCCCTCCACTTT. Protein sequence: CASGRGTRENSPLHF.

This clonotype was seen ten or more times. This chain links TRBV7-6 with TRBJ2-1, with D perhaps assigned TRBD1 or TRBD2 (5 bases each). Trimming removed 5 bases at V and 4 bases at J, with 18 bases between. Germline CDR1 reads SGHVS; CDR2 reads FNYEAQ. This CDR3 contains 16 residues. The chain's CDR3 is CASSTRTGTTYNEQFF. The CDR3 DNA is TGTGCCAGCAGCACCAGAACCGGGACCACTTACAATGAGCAGTTCTTC.

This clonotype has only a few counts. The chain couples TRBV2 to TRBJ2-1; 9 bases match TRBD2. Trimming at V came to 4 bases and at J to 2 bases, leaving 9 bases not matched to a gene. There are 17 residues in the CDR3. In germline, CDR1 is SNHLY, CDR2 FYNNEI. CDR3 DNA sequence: TGTGCCAGCAGTGGGCAACTAGCGGGCCGGACCTACAATGAGCAGTTCTTC. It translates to CASSGQLAGRTYNEQFF.

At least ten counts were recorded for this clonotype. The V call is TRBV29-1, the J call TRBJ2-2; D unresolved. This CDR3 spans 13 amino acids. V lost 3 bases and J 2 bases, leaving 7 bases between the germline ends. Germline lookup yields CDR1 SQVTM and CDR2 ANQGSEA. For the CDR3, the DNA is TGCAGCGTTGACACTACCAACACCGGGGAGCTGTTTTTT. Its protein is CSVDTTNTGELFF.

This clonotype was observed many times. The CDR3 spells CASSLVRLAVYNEQFF. The CDR3 nucleotides read TGTGCCAGCAGCTTAGTACGGCTAGCGGTCTACAATGAGCAGTTCTTC. The V gene is TRBV7-2, the J gene TRBJ2-1; 7 positions match TRBD2. This CDR3 contains 16 residues. Germline CDR1 and CDR2: SGHTA and FQGNSA. Germline trimming cut 1 base from V and 3 bases from J; bases unmatched to any gene: 6.

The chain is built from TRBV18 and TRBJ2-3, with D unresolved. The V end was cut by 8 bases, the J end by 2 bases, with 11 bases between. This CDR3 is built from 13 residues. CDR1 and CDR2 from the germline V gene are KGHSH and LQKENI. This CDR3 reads CASGVSLTDTQYF. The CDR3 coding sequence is TGTGCCAGCGGGGTTTCCCTCACAGATACGCAGTATTTT.